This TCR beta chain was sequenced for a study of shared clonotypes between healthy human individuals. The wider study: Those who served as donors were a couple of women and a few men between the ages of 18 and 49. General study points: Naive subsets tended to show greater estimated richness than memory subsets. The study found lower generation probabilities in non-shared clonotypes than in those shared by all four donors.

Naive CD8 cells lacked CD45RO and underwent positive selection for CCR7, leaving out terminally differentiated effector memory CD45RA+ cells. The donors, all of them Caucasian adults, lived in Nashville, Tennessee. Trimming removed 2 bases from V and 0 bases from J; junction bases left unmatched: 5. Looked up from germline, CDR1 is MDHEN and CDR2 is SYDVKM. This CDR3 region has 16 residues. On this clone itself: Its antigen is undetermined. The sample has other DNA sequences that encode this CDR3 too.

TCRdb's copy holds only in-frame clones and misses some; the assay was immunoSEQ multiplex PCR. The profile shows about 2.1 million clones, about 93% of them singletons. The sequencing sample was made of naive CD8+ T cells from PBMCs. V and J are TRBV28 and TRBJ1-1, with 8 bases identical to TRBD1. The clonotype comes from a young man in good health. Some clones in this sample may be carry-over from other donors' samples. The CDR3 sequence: CASSLRQGPMNTEAFF. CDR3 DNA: TGTGCCAGCAGTTTAAGACAGGGGCCTATGAACACTGAAGCTTTCTTT.